The clone carrying this T cell receptor beta chain has only a few counts. Its antigen remains unknown. This entry belongs to a study of CD8+ T cells in alopecia areata. Study in general: Tofacitinib was taken orally by treated patients, and the dose was 5 to 10 mg twice daily. The study's findings and limits: Resident alphabeta T cells of normal skin are also sequenced in scalp samples.

Sequencing templates came from extracted RNA that was reverse transcribed into cDNA. Assay used: immunoSEQ multiplex PCR; TCRdb lists only in-frame clones, some missing. Among almost 250,000 clones listed, around two thirds were seen once. Obtained from alopecia areata patients were lesional scalp punch biopsies along with peripheral blood. CDR1 MNHEY and CDR2 SMNVEV come from the germline V gene (reference sequence). The CDR3 is made up of 14 amino acids. Between the trimmed V and J ends, which lost 0 bases and 0 bases, there was a span of 6 bases. The source was CD4+ T cells sorted from blood, collected at week 0. V usage is TRBV27 and J usage is TRBJ2-7; weak D call: TRBD1 (5 bases). The TCR was taken from a human donor with alopecia areata. CDR3 coding DNA: TGTGCCAGCAGTTTATCAGGACACTCCTACGAGCAGTACTTC. This translates into CASSLSGHSYEQYF.